The rows below give T cell receptor beta chains drawn from one sample of a study of blood T cell repertoires in COVID-19. Measured with immunoSEQ multiplex PCR; TCRdb has only the in-frame clones, and not every one. The profile shows 110,000 to 150,000 clones, more than 85% of them singletons. The sample comprised peripheral blood. The receptors shown here come from a man between 60 and 75 years old with active or convalescent COVID-19. CDR3s leave out the opening cysteine and the closing phenylalanine or tryptophan. The order of the fields is V gene, J gene, CDR3 protein.

v_call: TRBV7-9
j_call: TRBJ2-7
cdr3_aa: ASGRRETVDEQY

v_call: TRBV30
j_call: TRBJ2-7
cdr3_aa: ASSGPFSYEQY

v_call: TRBV2
j_call: TRBJ2-1
cdr3_aa: ASRGTSGTSYNEQF

v_call: TRBV24-1
j_call: TRBJ2-3
cdr3_aa: ATSDYRGSITDTQY

v_call: TRBV28
j_call: TRBJ2-5
cdr3_aa: ASTLQGSQGETQY

v_call: TRBV4-3
j_call: TRBJ1-2
cdr3_aa: ASSNRGKDGYT

v_call: TRBV6-5
j_call: TRBJ1-5
cdr3_aa: ASSYSGTGGSQPQH

v_call: TRBV7-2
j_call: TRBJ2-7
cdr3_aa: ASTPRQGAHEQY

v_call: TRBV30
j_call: TRBJ1-4
cdr3_aa: AWSGAGQEEKLF

v_call: TRBV5-1
j_call: TRBJ2-2
cdr3_aa: ASRPTGTFSTGELF